A selection of T cell receptor beta chains follows, all from one sample in a study of shared clonotypes between healthy human individuals. Method: immunoSEQ multiplex PCR; TCRdb's copy keeps in-frame clones and lacks some. This sample has hundreds of thousands of clones, with 95% to 98% found just once. Sequencing input: naive CD8+ T cells sorted from blood. Receptors were obtained from a man aged 25 to 40 in good health. Both conserved end residues are part of each CDR3. A D gene is named only where the DNA matches it firmly. A row's size may be missing; if present it is once, few, many or a size class.

CDR3nt	CDR3aa	abundance	d_gene	v_gene	j_gene
TGTGCCAGCAGCCTACAGGTTTACACTGAAGCTTTCTTT	CASSLQVYTEAFF	-	-	TRBV7-8	TRBJ1-1
TGCGCCAGCAGCCTAATCCCAGCAGCCCAAGAGACCCAGTACTTC	CASSLIPAAQETQYF	-	-	TRBV4-3	TRBJ2-5
TGTGCCAGCAGACGGACGGCTGCCAATGAGCAGTTCTTC	CASRRTAANEQFF	-	-	TRBV7-2	TRBJ2-1
TGTGCCAGCAGCCATGAGTCCCGGGACAGGGGTCTTATCGACAATGAGCAGTTCTTC	CASSHESRDRGLIDNEQFF	-	TRBD1	TRBV14	TRBJ2-1
TGTGCCACCACCAAAGGGACTAGCGGAACAGAGACCCAGTACTTC	CATTKGTSGTETQYF	-	TRBD2	TRBV15	TRBJ2-5
TGTGCCAGCAGTTTCGGACAGATCAATGAGCAGTTCTTC	CASSFGQINEQFF	-	-	TRBV6-6	TRBJ2-1
TGTGCCAGCAGCTTTTCCCTAGCGGATAACTACGAGCAGTACTTC	CASSFSLADNYEQYF	-	TRBD2	TRBV7-9	TRBJ2-7
TGTGCCAGCAGCTTAGAGCAATTTCCCGGGGAGCTGTTTTTT	CASSLEQFPGELFF	-	-	TRBV7-6	TRBJ2-2
TGTGCCAGCAGGGCCCCCGAAAAGGGAAACACCGGGGAGCTGTTTTTT	CASRAPEKGNTGELFF	-	-	TRBV9	TRBJ2-2
TGTGCCAGCTGGTTCCCCCGGCCTGGCGGGACCGGGGAGCTGTTTTTT	CASWFPRPGGTGELFF	-	-	TRBV7-2	TRBJ2-2
TGTGCCAGCAGCCTCGCAGGGGCGTACAATGAGCAGTTCTTC	CASSLAGAYNEQFF	-	-	TRBV27	TRBJ2-1
TGTGCCAGCAGCCCGAGGGACAGCTCCTACGAGCAGTACTTC	CASSPRDSSYEQYF	-	TRBD1	TRBV7-9	TRBJ2-7
TGTGCCAGCAGTTTAAACAGGATCCACGAGCAGTACTTC	CASSLNRIHEQYF	once	-	TRBV27	TRBJ2-7
TGTGCCAGCAGCTTAGGAGCGGGAGGGCGGGAAGATACGCAGTATTTT	CASSLGAGGREDTQYF	-	TRBD2	TRBV7-6	TRBJ2-3
TGTGCCAGCAGTTACCGGCTAGCGGGGAACACCGGGGAGCTGTTTTTT	CASSYRLAGNTGELFF	-	TRBD2	TRBV6-5	TRBJ2-2
TGTGCCAGCAGCTCCTCTAGCGGGAGGGCCCTAGATACGCAGTATTTT	CASSSSSGRALDTQYF	-	TRBD2	TRBV7-2	TRBJ2-3
TGCAGCGTTGAAGAGGGTATGAACACTGAAGCTTTCTTT	CSVEEGMNTEAFF	once	-	TRBV29-1	TRBJ1-1
TGTGCCAGCAGCCGAAAGCGGGATATCGGGGAGCTGTTTTTT	CASSRKRDIGELFF	once	TRBD2	TRBV7-8	TRBJ2-2
TGTGCCAGCAGTTACGGCGGGAGCAACTACAATGAGCAGTTCTTC	CASSYGGSNYNEQFF	-	TRBD2	TRBV6-5	TRBJ2-1
TGCAGCGTTGAATGGGGGGACGAGCAGTACTTC	CSVEWGDEQYF	-	-	TRBV29-1	TRBJ2-7